One sample yielded the 19 T cell receptor beta chains listed below, sequenced in a study of Graves' ophthalmopathy and Graves' hyperthyroidism. As the template, RNA transcripts were used to amplify TCR beta CDR3 regions. An opening RT-PCR round employed HTBI primers and preceded a second-round multiplex PCR. Using its own MiXCR run on the multiplex PCR reads, TCRdb lists one record per CDR3 protein. The sample gives around 1.1 million distinct CDR3 sequences, less than 45% of which show up once; around 10% is in the top ten. What was sequenced was peripheral blood or thyroid tissue (not recorded which). The receptor set was obtained from an adult man with Graves' hyperthyroidism.

This clonotype was counted many times. In DNA form, the CDR3 reads TGTGCCAGCAGCCTTTTACAGGGACGAAATGAAAAACTGTTTTTT. Its translation: CASSLLQGRNEKLFF. The gene calls are TRBV2 and TRBJ1-4; perhaps TRBD1 as D (6 bases). Trimming pared 6 bases from V and 5 bases from J, leaving 16 bases between. CDR3 length: 15 residues. The germline V gene has CDR1 SNHLY and CDR2 FYNNEI.

This clonotype was counted between two and nine times. V gene TRBV4-2 combines with J gene TRBJ1-2; 7 bases fit TRBD1. J lost 4 bases, V lost 5 bases, and 10 bases had no gene match. CDR3 length: 15 amino acids. Per the germline V gene, CDR1 is LGHNA and CDR2 is YNFKEQ. CDR3 in amino acids: CASSYQGEVAYGYTF. The CDR3 region has the DNA TGTGCCAGCAGCTACCAGGGGGAGGTCGCCTATGGCTACACCTTC.

This clonotype was recorded at least ten times. V usage is TRBV4-3 and J usage is TRBJ1-2; maybe TRBD1 (6 bases). Deletions cut 2 bases from V and 8 bases from J, with 12 bases between. Germline CDR1 reads LGHNA; CDR2 reads YSLEER. This CDR3 region has 13 residues. The CDR3 bases are TGCGCCAGCAGCCAAACAGGGTCTGGAGGCTACACCTTC. Its protein is CASSQTGSGGYTF.

The chain couples TRBV20-1 to TRBJ2-5; perhaps TRBD2 as D (5 bases). The CDR3 sequence is 15 residues long. The V gene's germline CDR1 is DFQATT and CDR2 SNEGSKA (reference sequence). Between the trimmed V and J ends, which lost 4 bases and 4 bases, there was a span of 19 bases. DNA of the CDR3: TGCAGTGCTAAGGATTCACAACGGGGTGGAGAGACCCAGTACTTC. As protein: CSAKDSQRGGETQYF.

This clonotype was observed a handful of times. V is TRBV7-2 and J is TRBJ1-1; possible D gene TRBD1, 6 bases. Germline CDR1 and CDR2: SGHTA and FQGNSA. The V end was cut by 5 bases, the J end by 4 bases, with 14 bases between. CDR3 size: 14 residues. CDR3: CASSQQGTITEAFF. The CDR3 DNA sequence: TGTGCCAGCAGCCAACAGGGCACGATCACTGAAGCTTTCTTT.

The chain recombines TRBV6-6 with TRBJ1-1; weak D call: TRBD1 (5 bases). CDR3 length: 13 residues. With 2 bases removed from V and 5 bases from J, the gap between germline ends came to 9 bases. Germline V gene sequence: CDR1 MNHNY, CDR2 SVGAGI (reference sequence). The CDR3 nucleotides read TGTGCCAGCAGTTACGGGCGACAGACTGAAGCTTTCTTT. Its protein product is CASSYGRQTEAFF.

This chain connects TRBV10-3 to TRBJ2-7; TRBD1 matches 8 bases. There are 13 residues in the CDR3. V was pared by 10 bases and J by 0 bases, with 5 bases of the junction left unmatched. Germline CDR1 is ENHRY and CDR2 is SYGVKD. CDR3 amino acids: CATGTGYSYEQYF. CDR3 DNA: TGTGCCACCGGGACAGGATACTCCTACGAGCAGTACTTC.

This clonotype was recorded many times. The rearrangement uses TRBV10-3 and TRBJ1-1, with 9 nucleotides matching TRBD1. Per germline, CDR1 ENHRY and CDR2 SYGVKD. The CDR3 loop spans 15 amino acids. V shed 5 bases and J 5 bases; nucleotides not matched to a gene: 9. CDR3 coding DNA: TGTGCCATCAGTCAGGGACAGGGAGTGGGTACTGAAGCTTTCTTT. Its translation: CAISQGQGVGTEAFF.

This clonotype was recorded a few times. A read error is possible here, since a much larger clone lies one base away. V gene TRBV29-1 combines with J gene TRBJ2-5; TRBD2 aligns across 7 bases. The germline V gene encodes CDR1 SQVTM and CDR2 ANQGSEA. The CDR3 contains 17 residues. CDR3 DNA: TGCAGCGTTGAAGGGGTAGGAAGAGCGGGGTACCAAGAGATCCAGTACTTC. This gives the protein CSVEGVGRAGYQEIQYF.

This clonotype was detected many times. This rearrangement joins TRBV5-5 to TRBJ1-5; a weak D match, TRBD1 (5 bases). CDR3 length: 15 residues. Trimming removed 2 bases at V and 5 bases at J, with 14 bases between. Germline loops: CDR1 SGHKS, CDR2 YYEKEE (reference sequence). This CDR3 is CASSLIGTGYQPQHF. In nucleotides, the CDR3 is TGTGCCAGCAGCTTAATAGGGACCGGGTATCAGCCCCAGCATTTT.

The chain uses TRBV12-3 or TRBV12-4 and TRBJ1-4, with 8 nucleotides matching TRBD1. Trimming removed 5 bases from V and 3 bases from J; junction bases left unmatched: 2. This CDR3 region has 14 residues. The CDR3 protein is CASSMDRANEKLFF. CDR3 bases: TGTGCCAGCAGTATGGACAGGGCTAATGAAAAACTGTTTTTT.

This chain connects TRBV7-7 to TRBJ2-3; 9 bases fit TRBD1. The V and J ends lost 5 bases and 3 bases, in that order; junction bases with no gene match: 6. The CDR3 consists of 15 residues. Germline CDR1 is SSHAT and CDR2 is FNYEAQ (reference sequence). Written as DNA, the CDR3 is TGTGCCAGCAGCGTGGGACAGGGCTCGACAGATACGCAGTATTTT. This gives the protein CASSVGQGSTDTQYF.

This clonotype was recorded many times. The rearrangement uses TRBV15 and TRBJ1-2; D ambiguous. This CDR3 is 13 amino acids long. Germline values: CDR1 LNHNV, CDR2 YYDKDF (reference sequence). The V and J ends lost 6 bases and 3 bases respectively, with 11 bases between them. CDR3 coding DNA: TGTGCCACCAGTCATGGATCCGACTATGGCTACACCTTC. Translated: CATSHGSDYGYTF. The whole variable domain, remainder taken from reference TRBV15 and TRBJ1-2, is DAMVIQNPRYQVTQFGKPVTLSCSQTLNHNVMYWYQQKSSQAPKLLFHYYDKDFNNEADTPDNFQSRRPNTSFCFLDIRSPGLGDTAMYLCATSHGSDYGYTFGSGTRLTVV.

A remark on this clonotype: The junction departs from the called germline gene at one end, perhaps through a read error. The chain links TRBV7-2 to TRBJ2-7; 10 positions match TRBD2. This CDR3 is 16 amino acids long. The germline V gene has CDR1 SGHTA and CDR2 FQGNSA. The CDR3 DNA sequence: TGCGCCAGCAGCCAATACGGACTAGCGGCAAACTACGAGCAGTACTTC. It yields the protein CASSQYGLAANYEQYF.

The J gene is TRBJ1-3, the V gene TRBV14, with D possibly being TRBD1 (5 bases). V gave up 4 bases and J gave up 4 bases, with 14 bases separating them. Germline V gene sequence: CDR1 SGHDN, CDR2 FVKESK. The CDR3 has 15 residues. DNA for the CDR3: TGTGCCAGCAGCCTCGGTGGAGGGGCGGGAAACACCATATATTTT. Translating gives CASSLGGGAGNTIYF. Full variable domain (remainder filled in from reference TRBV14 and TRBJ1-3): EAGVTQFPSHSVIEKGQTVTLRCDPISGHDNLYWYRRVMGKEIKFLLHFVKESKQDESGMPNNRFLAERTGGTYSTLKVQPAELEDSGVYFCASSLGGGAGNTIYFGEGSWLTVV.

The V and J genes are TRBV12-3 or TRBV12-4 and TRBJ2-2, with 9 bases lining up with TRBD1. The CDR3 totals 16 residues. Trimming at V came to 2 bases and at J to 3 bases, leaving 4 bases not matched to a gene. This CDR3 reads CASSLRTGVDTGELFF. CDR3 bases: TGTGCCAGCAGTTTAAGGACAGGGGTGGACACCGGGGAGCTGTTTTTT.

This clonotype was found once. A far larger clone is just one base off, so this is likely a read error. The rearrangement links TRBV7-8 to TRBJ2-7; D is unclear. Germline CDR1 is SGHVS and CDR2 is FQNEAQ. Trimming shortened V by 4 bases and J by 0 bases, and 10 bases separated the two germline ends. CDR3 length: 14 residues. The CDR3 here is CASSSDKSSYEQYF. In DNA form, the CDR3 reads TGTGCCAGCAGCTCAGACAAGAGCTCCTACGAGCAGTACTTC.

The rearrangement joins TRBV7-2 to TRBJ1-4; no reliable D call. The V gene's germline CDR1 is SGHTA and CDR2 FQGNSA. CDR3 length equals 15 residues. Trimming pared 7 bases from V and 6 bases from J, leaving 18 bases between. The CDR3 loop is CASTLAGGPDEKLFF. DNA for the CDR3: TGTGCCAGCACCCTAGCGGGAGGGCCAGATGAAAAACTGTTTTTT.

This clonotype was observed at least ten times. This chain connects TRBV11-2 to TRBJ1-2; weak D call: TRBD1 (5 bases). There are 14 residues in the CDR3. The germline CDR1 and CDR2 sequences are SGHAT and FQNNGV. V was cut by 4 bases and J by 0 bases, with 9 bases left in between. The DNA of the CDR3 is TGTGCCAGCAGCTCAGGGTCCGCTAACTATGGCTACACCTTC. This translates into CASSSGSANYGYTF. Supplemented by reference TRBV11-2 and TRBJ1-2, the full variable domain reads EAGVAQSPRYKIIEKRQSVAFWCNPISGHATLYWYQQILGQGPKLLIQFQNNGVVDDSQLPKDRFSAERLKGVDSTLKIQPAKLEDSAVYLCASSSGSANYGYTFGSGTRLTVV.